These T cell receptor beta chains were read from a single sample in a study of TIL therapy for anti-PD-1-resistant metastatic lung cancer. Sequencing was performed with immunoSEQ multiplex PCR; in TCRdb, only in-frame clones are kept and a portion is missing. This repertoire shows 55,000 to 60,000 clones, about 70% found once; its top ten account for about 1.8%. The sequenced sample was blood, obtained at baseline. The receptors shown here come from a person aged 25 to 80 with non-small cell lung cancer. Each CDR3 is given with its conserved first and last residue. The D gene is left open where the match is weak. Size values are once, few and many counts, or a class for expanded clones, and some rows have none.

>TRBJ2-5|NA|NA|TRBV30
CAWSVGRETQYF
TGTGCCTGGAGTGTTGGGCGGGAGACCCAGTACTTC
>TRBJ1-1|NA|NA|TRBV30
CAWRWSGATEAFF
TGTGCCTGGAGATGGTCGGGGGCCACTGAAGCTTTCTTT
>TRBJ2-4|NA|TRBD1|TRBV7-2
CASSSRPGQGPLEYF
TGTGCCAGCAGCTCGAGGCCGGGACAGGGACCTTTGGAGTACTTC
>TRBJ2-3|few|TRBD1|TRBV4-1
CASSPQGASSTDTQYF
TGCGCCAGCAGCCCCCAGGGGGCAAGTAGCACAGATACGCAGTATTTT
>TRBJ1-1|NA|NA|TRBV5-1
CASRVESRSVEAFF
TGCGCCAGCAGGGTGGAAAGCAGGTCGGTTGAAGCTTTCTTT
>TRBJ1-2|NA|TRBD1|TRBV6-5
CASSIGTGYGYTF
TGTGCCAGCAGTATCGGGACAGGGTATGGCTACACCTTC
>TRBJ1-5|NA|NA|TRBV27
CASSDNGNQPQHF
TGTGCCAGCAGTGATAATGGCAATCAGCCCCAGCATTTT
>TRBJ1-1|NA|NA|TRBV29-1
CSPEEEKVNTEAFF
TGCAGCCCAGAGGAGGAGAAAGTGAACACTGAAGCTTTCTTT
>TRBJ1-6|NA|NA|TRBV27
CASRILDNNSPLHF
TGTGCCAGCAGAATATTGGACAATAATTCACCCCTCCACTTT
>TRBJ1-2|NA|TRBD1|TRBV19
CASTSPGQKIGGYTF
TGTGCCAGTACCTCACCGGGACAGAAAATTGGAGGCTACACCTTC
>TRBJ2-1|NA|NA|TRBV11-2
CASSLDHDSYNEQFF
TGTGCCAGCAGCTTAGATCACGATTCCTACAATGAGCAGTTCTTC
>TRBJ2-2|NA|NA|TRBV19
CASSTWTAQNTGELFF
TGTGCCAGTAGTACGTGGACAGCCCAGAACACCGGGGAGCTGTTTTTT
>TRBJ2-7|NA|NA|TRBV29-1
CSVALATEQYF
TGCAGCGTTGCGCTGGCAACCGAGCAGTACTTC
>TRBJ1-5|NA|NA|TRBV7-9
CASTSTASNQPQHF
TGTGCCAGCACATCCACTGCTAGCAATCAGCCCCAGCATTTT
>TRBJ2-6|NA|NA|TRBV5-4
CASSLDRGSGANVLTF
TGTGCCAGCAGCTTGGATCGCGGATCTGGGGCCAACGTCCTGACTTTC
>TRBJ1-5|NA|NA|TRBV7-2
CASSRTVLLGQPQHF
TGTGCCAGCAGTCGTACAGTCCTACTAGGTCAGCCCCAGCATTTT
>TRBJ2-7|NA|TRBD1|TRBV5-1
CASSLQGVYEQYF
TGCGCCAGCAGCTTGCAGGGGGTTTACGAGCAGTACTTC